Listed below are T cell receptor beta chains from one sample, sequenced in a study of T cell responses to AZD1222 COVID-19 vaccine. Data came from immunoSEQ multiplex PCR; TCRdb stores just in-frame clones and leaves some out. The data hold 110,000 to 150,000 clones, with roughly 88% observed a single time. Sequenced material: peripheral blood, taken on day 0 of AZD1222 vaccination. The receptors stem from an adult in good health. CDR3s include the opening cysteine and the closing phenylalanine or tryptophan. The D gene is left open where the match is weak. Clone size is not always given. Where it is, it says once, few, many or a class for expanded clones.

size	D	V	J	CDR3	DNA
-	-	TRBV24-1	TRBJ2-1	CATSDDYNEQFF	TGTGCCACCAGTGATGACTACAATGAGCAGTTCTTC
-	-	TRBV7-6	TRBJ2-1	CASSLSLSTDEQFF	TGTGCCAGCAGCTTAAGCCTTAGCACAGATGAGCAGTTCTTC
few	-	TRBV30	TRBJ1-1	CAWSAGTQGLAFF	TGTGCCTGGAGTGCCGGGACTCAGGGGTTGGCTTTCTTT
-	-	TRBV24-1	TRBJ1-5	CATSDIGQPQHF	TGTGCCACCAGTGATATTGGACAGCCCCAGCATTTT
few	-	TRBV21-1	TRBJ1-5	CASSKGIRGYQPQHF	TGTGCCAGCAGCAAGGGCATCCGCGGGTATCAGCCCCAGCATTTT
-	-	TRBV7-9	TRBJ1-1	CASSLPQGNTEAFF	TGTGCCAGCAGTTTACCCCAGGGGAACACTGAAGCTTTCTTT
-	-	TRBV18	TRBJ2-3	CASSQLGSDTQYF	TGTGCCAGCTCACAACTAGGGTCGGATACGCAGTATTTT
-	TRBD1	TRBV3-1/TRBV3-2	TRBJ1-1	CASSQLDRGPEAFF	TGTGCCAGCAGCCAGTTGGACAGGGGGCCAGAAGCTTTCTTT
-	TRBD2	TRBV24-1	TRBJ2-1	CATRPGTSGEGEQFF	TGTGCCACCAGACCAGGGACTAGCGGGGAGGGGGAGCAGTTCTTC
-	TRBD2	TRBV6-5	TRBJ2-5	CASRGLGQETQYF	TGTGCCAGCAGGGGACTAGGGCAAGAGACCCAGTACTTC
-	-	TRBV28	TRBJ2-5	CASSLGGGRETQYF	TGTGCCAGCAGTTTAGGGGGGGGCCGGGAGACCCAGTACTTC
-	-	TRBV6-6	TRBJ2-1	CANSRWLYNEQFF	TGTGCCAACTCCAGGTGGCTCTACAATGAGCAGTTCTTC